One and the same sample provided the 20 T cell receptor beta chains below, sequenced in a study of T cell repertoires and Cas9 in healthy adults. Some clones are missing from TCRdb's copy, which holds only in-frame ones; the method was immunoSEQ multiplex PCR. The top ten hold roughly 1.5% of the sample, which has approximately 23,000 clones, 91% seen once. Sequencing was performed on CD4+ effector T cells (CD127+, CD25-, CD137-, CD154-) from PBMCs; culture status not recorded. The source is a human donor in good health.

This chain uses TRBV4-2 with TRBJ2-1, with TRBD2 matching 9 bases. The CDR3 has 17 residues. CDR1 is LGHNA, CDR2 YNFKEQ, per germline. V dropped 0 bases and J dropped 1; count of bases not matched to a gene: 4. The CDR3 sequence is CASSQEGTSLSYNEQFF. CDR3 in DNA: TGTGCCAGCAGCCAAGAGGGGACTAGCTTGTCCTACAATGAGCAGTTCTTC.

This clone was seen only once. The same CDR3 is also encoded by other DNA sequences in this sample. This chain joins TRBV28 and TRBJ2-1; 9 bases are a match to TRBD2. V gave up 5 bases and J gave up 10 bases; unmatched junction bases: 9. The length of the CDR3 is 14 residues. Germline CDR1 MDHEN, CDR2 SYDVKM. The CDR3 is CASSRTQTSGEQFF. CDR3 in DNA: TGTGCCAGCAGTCGGACACAGACTAGCGGCGAGCAGTTCTTC.

V is TRBV11-2 and J is TRBJ1-5; no definite D call. Germline-derived CDR1 and CDR2 are SGHAT and FQNNGV. The ends were cut back, 1 base at V and 4 bases at J, with 8 bases in the middle. The CDR3 is 14 residues long. The CDR3 sequence: CASSLAAVNQPQHF. CDR3 bases: TGTGCCAGCAGCTTAGCGGCAGTTAATCAGCCCCAGCATTTT. Full variable domain (missing parts from reference TRBV11-2 and TRBJ1-5): EAGVAQSPRYKIIEKRQSVAFWCNPISGHATLYWYQQILGQGPKLLIQFQNNGVVDDSQLPKDRFSAERLKGVDSTLKIQPAKLEDSAVYLCASSLAAVNQPQHFGDGTRLSIL.

Turning to this clone: This sample also contains other DNA sequences that code for the same CDR3. The chain employs TRBV7-2 and TRBJ2-7; 9 bases map to TRBD1. The CDR3 contains 15 residues. The J segment lost 3 bases and the V segment lost 6 bases, leaving 9 bases of the junction unmatched. Per the germline V gene, CDR1 is SGHTA and CDR2 is FQGNSA. The CDR3 bases are TGTGCCAGCAGTTCTCTGTGGACAGGGGACTACGAGCAGTACTTC. Translation gives CASSSLWTGDYEQYF.

The chain recombines TRBV6-6 with TRBJ1-2, with D tentatively TRBD1 (6 bases). The CDR3 has 11 amino acids. Germline CDR1 is MNHNY and CDR2 is SVGAGI (reference sequence). Between the trimmed V and J ends, which lost 7 bases and 8 bases, there was a span of 11 bases. CDR3 sequence reads: CASTQGSGYTF. In DNA, the CDR3 is TGTGCCAGCACCCAGGGGAGCGGCTACACCTTC.

J is TRBJ2-3 and V is TRBV19; D is ambiguous. CDR1 LNHDA and CDR2 SQIVND come from the germline V gene (reference sequence). The germline V and J ends were trimmed by 7 bases and 4 bases, with 12 bases remaining between them. The CDR3 is 13 amino acids. This chain's CDR3 is CASKENSPDTQYF. The CDR3 nucleotides read TGTGCCAGTAAGGAGAACAGCCCAGATACGCAGTATTTT.

The sample holds a few counts of this clone. The CDR3 DNA follows: TGTGCCATCAGTGACCCGGACAGGGCCAATGGCTACACCTTC. Its protein product is CAISDPDRANGYTF. The J gene is TRBJ1-2, the V gene TRBV10-3, with TRBD1 matching over 8 bases. Germline V gene data show CDR1 as ENHRY and CDR2 as SYGVKD. After removal of 3 bases from V and 6 bases from J, the junction contained 6 bases not matched to a gene. There are 14 residues in the CDR3.

V is TRBV7-9 and J is TRBJ2-1; 8 bases are shared with TRBD1. CDR1 and CDR2 from the germline V gene are SEHNR and FQNEAQ (reference sequence). V gave up 7 bases and J gave up 6 bases; unmatched junction bases: 11. The CDR3 length is 15 residues. CDR3 region: CASNDAGTGFNEQFF. CDR3 DNA: TGTGCCAGCAACGACGCCGGGACAGGTTTCAATGAGCAGTTCTTC.

The V and J genes are TRBV7-9 and TRBJ2-7, with no clear D. The germline V and J ends were trimmed by 0 bases and 6 bases, with 9 bases remaining between them. This CDR3 has 13 residues. Germline V gene data show CDR1 as SEHNR and CDR2 as FQNEAQ (reference sequence). As DNA, the CDR3 is TGTGCCAGCAGCTTAGCGGGTTGGTCCGAGCAGTACTTC. Amino acids: CASSLAGWSEQYF.

CDR3 region: CASSFVRSQGRTGYTF. The CDR3 coding sequence is TGTGCCAGCAGTTTTGTGAGGAGTCAGGGGAGGACTGGCTACACCTTC. The chain has TRBV27 and TRBJ1-2, with D perhaps matching TRBD1 (6 bases). There are 16 residues in the CDR3. Germline V gene data show CDR1 as MNHEY and CDR2 as SMNVEV (reference sequence). V gave up 3 bases and J gave up 7 bases, with 21 bases separating them.

The chain links TRBV7-2 to TRBJ1-2, with D possibly matching TRBD1 (5 bases). The germline V gene has CDR1 SGHTA and CDR2 FQGNSA. Trimming took off 6 bases at V and 3 bases at J, with 17 bases between the two ends. The CDR3 length is 15 residues. CDR3 sequence (DNA): TGTGCCAGCAGTTTCCAGGGATTCCTTCACTATGGCTACACCTTC. It codes for CASSFQGFLHYGYTF.

The chain employs TRBV10-3 and TRBJ2-3; D remains ambiguous. The ends were cut back, 0 bases at V and 2 bases at J, with 6 bases in the middle. The CDR3 extends over 14 amino acids. Germline lookup yields CDR1 ENHRY and CDR2 SYGVKD. The CDR3: CAISESLTTDTQYF. CDR3 in DNA: TGTGCCATCAGTGAGTCGTTAACCACAGATACGCAGTATTTT.

V is TRBV7-3 and J is TRBJ2-3, with D perhaps TRBD1 (6 bases). Germline V gene lookup returns CDR1 SGHTA and CDR2 FQGTGA. This CDR3 has 15 amino acids. V was shortened by 4 bases and J by 5 bases, with 16 bases between the two germline ends. CDR3 region: CASSYAQGTKDTQYF. In DNA, the CDR3 is TGTGCCAGCAGCTACGCTCAGGGGACAAAAGATACGCAGTATTTT.

This sequence joins TRBV6-5 and TRBJ2-7, with unresolved D. CDR3 size: 12 residues. Germline CDR1 reads MNHEY; CDR2 reads SVGAGI. Trimming left V 5 bases short and J 3 bases short, with 8 bases between. This CDR3 is CASSQARYEQYF. In nucleotides, the CDR3 is TGTGCCAGCAGTCAGGCCCGCTACGAGCAGTACTTC.

The chain is built from TRBV28 and TRBJ2-3; 7 bases match TRBD1. Per the germline V gene, CDR1 is MDHEN and CDR2 is SYDVKM. J was trimmed by 2 bases and V by 2 bases; bases with no gene match: 7. The CDR3 covers 16 residues. The CDR3 is CASSLLNRGLTDTQYF. DNA for the CDR3: TGTGCCAGCAGTTTACTTAACAGGGGTCTCACAGATACGCAGTATTTT.

The chain couples TRBV15 to TRBJ2-1; 7 bases align to TRBD2. The V segment lost 0 bases and the J segment 3 bases; nucleotides outside the gene matches: 5. The CDR3 is made up of 16 amino acids. The germline V gene has CDR1 LNHNV and CDR2 YYDKDF (reference sequence). CDR3 coding DNA: TGTGCCACCAGCAGAGATGGGCGGGGGATCTACAATGAGCAGTTCTTC. This codes for CATSRDGRGIYNEQFF.

CDR3 residues: CASSLQARNEKLFF. CDR3 nucleotides: TGTGCCAGCAGTTTACAGGCACGAAATGAAAAACTGTTTTTT. The genes are TRBV28 and TRBJ1-4; D remains unclear. CDR1 is MDHEN, CDR2 SYDVKM, per germline. The CDR3 has 14 amino acids. Trimming left V 2 bases short and J 5 bases short, with 9 bases between.

This clone was observed once. The chain is built from TRBV7-9 and TRBJ2-6; possible D gene TRBD1, 6 bases. The CDR3 covers 18 residues. V lost 1 base and J lost 0, with 13 bases in between. Germline V gives CDR1 SEHNR, CDR2 FQNEAQ (reference sequence). The CDR3 bases are TGTGCCAGCAGCTTAGTACAGGGAAGTTACTCTGGGGCCAACGTCCTGACTTTC. Amino acids: CASSLVQGSYSGANVLTF.

This clone was picked up one time. As DNA, the CDR3 is TGTGCCAGTAGTATTGGAGGGGGCCAGTACGAGCAGTACTTC. This translates into CASSIGGGQYEQYF. The rearrangement joins TRBV19 to TRBJ2-7, with D maybe TRBD1 (7 bases). V shed 3 bases and J shed 4 bases, with 13 bases lying between them. Germline values: CDR1 LNHDA, CDR2 SQIVND (reference sequence). The CDR3 is made up of 14 amino acids.

This CDR3 reads CASRGQGFGYGYTF. CDR3 bases: TGTGCCAGCAGAGGACAGGGGTTCGGCTATGGCTACACCTTC. V and J are TRBV25-1 and TRBJ1-2; TRBD1 matches at 9 bases. With 6 bases clipped from V and 4 bases from J, the junction kept 6 bases outside the gene matches. The CDR3 sequence is 14 residues long. Per germline, CDR1 MGHDK and CDR2 SYGVNS.